The 18 T cell receptor beta chains given below trace back to one sample, sequenced in a study of T cells in narcolepsy. Here immunoSEQ multiplex PCR was the method, and the copy in TCRdb shows in-frame clones only, minus some. The table shows about 30,000 clones, with about 83% occurring only once. Sequenced input: CD45RA- memory CD4+ T cells from PBMCs. Receptors originate from a human donor with narcolepsy.

This chain connects TRBV9 to TRBJ2-2; D is perhaps TRBD2 (6 bases). Germline V gene lookup returns CDR1 SGDLS and CDR2 YYNGEE. The CDR3 length is 15 residues. V lost 0 bases and J 4 bases, leaving 10 bases between the germline ends. The CDR3 loop is CASSVGAGSTGELFF. The CDR3 coding sequence is TGTGCCAGCAGCGTAGGGGCGGGAAGCACCGGGGAGCTGTTTTTT.

V and J are TRBV4-1 and TRBJ1-4, with 7 positions matching TRBD1. There are 16 residues in the CDR3. V gave up 1 base and J gave up 2 bases; unmatched junction bases: 4. Germline-derived CDR1 and CDR2 are MGHRA and YSYEKL. CDR3 amino acids: CASSQGWGQTNEKLFF. The CDR3 nucleotides read TGCGCCAGCAGCCAAGGATGGGGACAGACTAATGAAAAACTGTTTTTT.

This clone has only one observation. The chain uses TRBV30 and TRBJ1-1, with a possible D match to TRBD1 (5 bases). This CDR3 spans 10 amino acids. V lost 5 bases to trimming and J lost 13 bases, with 14 bases between them. The V gene's germline CDR1 is GTSNPN and CDR2 SVGIG (reference sequence). CDR3 sequence: CAWLGTQVFF. The CDR3 DNA reads TGTGCCTGGTTAGGGACCCAGGTTTTCTTT.

V usage is TRBV11-3 and J usage is TRBJ1-1; D gene ambiguous. Germline V gives CDR1 SGHNT, CDR2 YENEEA. Deletions cut 0 bases from V and 1 base from J, with 12 bases between. The CDR3 has 16 residues. The CDR3 protein is CASSLEGWEKNTEAFF. The CDR3 coding sequence is TGTGCCAGCAGCTTAGAGGGCTGGGAGAAGAACACTGAAGCTTTCTTT.

This chain connects TRBV6-5 to TRBJ2-7, with 8 bases matching TRBD1. Germline CDR1 and CDR2: MNHEY and SVGAGI. The trim removed 4 bases at V and 1 base at J, leaving 9 bases unmatched. This CDR3 has 16 amino acids. The CDR3 region is CASSSTTGARSYEQYF. In DNA form, the CDR3 reads TGTGCCAGCAGTTCTACGACAGGGGCGAGATCCTACGAGCAGTACTTC.

The V and J genes are TRBV2 and TRBJ2-7; D is unresolved. The germline gives CDR1 SNHLY, CDR2 FYNNEI. This CDR3 comprises 12 residues. The V gene lost 7 bases and the J gene lost 0 bases, with 7 bases spanning the gap. DNA of the CDR3: TGTGCCAGCACTAGGAGCTCCTACGAGCAGTACTTC. As protein: CASTRSSYEQYF. Using reference TRBV2 and TRBJ2-7 for the parts outside the CDR3, the full variable domain is EPEVTQTPSHQVTQMGQEVILRCVPISNHLYFYWYRQILGQKVEFLVSFYNNEISEKSEIFDDQFSVERPDGSNFTLKIRSTKLEDSAMYFCASTRSSYEQYFGPGTRLTVT.

The chain combines TRBV14 with TRBJ1-2; 8 nucleotides match TRBD1. Germline CDR1 and CDR2: SGHDN and FVKESK. The CDR3 is made up of 14 amino acids. V was pared by 4 bases and J by 8 bases, with 9 bases of the junction left unmatched. CDR3 coding DNA: TGTGCCAGCAGCCGAGACAGGGGAACGGAAGGCTACACCTTC. This translates into CASSRDRGTEGYTF.

The rearrangement uses TRBV5-4 and TRBJ2-2, with D possibly matching TRBD2 (7 bases). The CDR3 has 17 amino acids. Germline V gene sequence: CDR1 SGHNT, CDR2 YYREEE (reference sequence). V lost 2 bases and J lost 5, with 19 bases in between. CDR3 amino acids: CASSLRQSGGQTGELFF. In DNA form, the CDR3 reads TGTGCCAGCAGCTTAAGGCAATCGGGGGGCCAAACCGGGGAGCTGTTTTTT.

Worth noting for this clone: At one of its ends the junction is not consistent with the germline gene, which may arise from a read error. This chain uses TRBV7-6 with TRBJ2-2, with 10 bases identical to TRBD2. CDR1 and CDR2 from the germline V gene are SGHVS and FNYEAQ. The CDR3 spans 18 residues. In DNA, the CDR3 is TGTGCCAGCAGCTTAAGGCCCCCAGCGGGGGGGAACACCGGGGAGCTGCTTTTT. Protein: CASSLRPPAGGNTGELLF.

This sequence joins TRBV5-1 and TRBJ2-2; D might be TRBD1 (5 bases). Looked up from germline, CDR1 is SGHRS and CDR2 is YFSETQ. The V and J ends lost 1 base and 1 base respectively, with 8 bases between them. The CDR3 loop spans 15 amino acids. This chain's CDR3 is CASSLLQGNTGELFF. CDR3 coding DNA: TGCGCCAGCAGCTTGCTGCAGGGGAACACCGGGGAGCTGTTTTTT.

V is TRBV9 and J is TRBJ2-5; TRBD2 matches at 12 bases. V shed 6 bases and J 1 base; nucleotides not matched to a gene: 4. The CDR3 has 15 residues. CDR1 and CDR2 (germline): SGDLS, YYNGEE. CDR3 protein: CASTRLAGAQETQYF. The CDR3 nucleotides read TGTGCCAGCACCCGACTAGCGGGGGCCCAAGAGACCCAGTACTTC.

The chain joins TRBV7-3 to TRBJ2-1, with D possibly being TRBD2 (6 bases). The germline V gene encodes CDR1 SGHTA and CDR2 FQGTGA. The CDR3 spans 14 residues. V was clipped by 5 bases and J by 9 bases, with 17 bases between them. The CDR3 loop is CASSPTWGESEQFF. The CDR3 nucleotides are TGTGCCAGCAGCCCTACCTGGGGGGAATCTGAGCAGTTCTTC.

The V gene is TRBV18, the J gene TRBJ2-3; 8 bases are shared with TRBD2. The CDR3 runs to 15 residues. The germline V gene encodes CDR1 KGHSH and CDR2 LQKENI. The J segment lost 4 bases and the V segment lost 6 bases, leaving 9 bases of the junction unmatched. The CDR3 sequence: CASSRERGSADTQYF. In nucleotides, the CDR3 is TGTGCCAGCTCGCGTGAGCGGGGGAGCGCAGATACGCAGTATTTT.

The chain links TRBV6-5 to TRBJ1-3; D is unresolved. Germline loops: CDR1 MNHEY, CDR2 SVGAGI. V lost 0 bases and J 4 bases, leaving 10 bases between the germline ends. The CDR3 is 15 amino acids. The CDR3 nucleotides are TGTGCCAGCAGTTACTCGGTCGTCCGGGGAAACACCATATATTTT. Its translation: CASSYSVVRGNTIYF.

The chain carries TRBV11-1 and TRBJ2-7; the D is unclear. Trimming removed 7 bases at V and 2 bases at J, with 15 bases between. Germline CDR1 SGHAT, CDR2 FQDESV (reference sequence). There are 14 residues in the CDR3. CDR3: CASTNADGPYEQYF. The CDR3 DNA sequence: TGTGCCAGCACCAACGCGGACGGGCCCTACGAGCAGTACTTC.

This chain uses TRBV11-3 with TRBJ2-3, with D uncertain. CDR1 and CDR2 (germline): SGHNT, YENEEA. Trimming cost V 5 bases and J 1 base, with 10 bases left between them. This CDR3 has 14 residues. CDR3 loop: CASSPGRGTDTQYF. The CDR3 coding sequence is TGTGCCAGCAGCCCTGGACGGGGCACAGATACGCAGTATTTT.

The rearrangement uses TRBV7-8 and TRBJ2-7; D is ambiguous. V lost 0 bases and J lost 3, with 6 bases in between. This CDR3 contains 13 residues. The V gene's germline CDR1 is SGHVS and CDR2 FQNEAQ. CDR3 nucleotide sequence: TGTGCCAGCAGCTTAGCAGATTTCTACGAGCAGTACTTC. The encoded protein is CASSLADFYEQYF.

There are a few counts of this clone. The chain uses TRBV2 and TRBJ2-1; 8 bases match TRBD2. Germline V gives CDR1 SNHLY, CDR2 FYNNEI. There are 14 residues in the CDR3. Trimming took 6 bases from V and 9 from J; bases not matched to a gene: 10. The CDR3 DNA reads TGTGCCAGCAGGCGGGGACTAGGGGTGGGTGAGCAGTTCTTC. This codes for CASRRGLGVGEQFF.